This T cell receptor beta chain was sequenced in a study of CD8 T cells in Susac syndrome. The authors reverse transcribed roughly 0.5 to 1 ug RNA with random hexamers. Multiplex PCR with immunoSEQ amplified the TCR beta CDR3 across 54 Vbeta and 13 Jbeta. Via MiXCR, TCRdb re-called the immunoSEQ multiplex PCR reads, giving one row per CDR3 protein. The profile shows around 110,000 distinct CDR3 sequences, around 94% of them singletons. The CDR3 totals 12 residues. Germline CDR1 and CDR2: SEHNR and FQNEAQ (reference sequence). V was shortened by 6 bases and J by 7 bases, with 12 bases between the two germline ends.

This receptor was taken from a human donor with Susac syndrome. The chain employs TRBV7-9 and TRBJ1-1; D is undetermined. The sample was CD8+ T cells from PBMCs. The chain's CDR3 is CASSWSGDEAFF. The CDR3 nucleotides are TGTGCCAGCAGTTGGAGTGGCGATGAAGCTTTCTTT.